A single sample gave rise to the 29 T cell receptor beta chains below, sequenced in a study of T cell repertoires in cytomegalovirus infection. TCRdb recomputed calls from the reads with MiXCR, one row per CDR3 protein. The data hold just over 300,000 distinct CDR3 sequences, with around a sixth observed a single time. Specimen: PBMCs. Source of these receptors: a human donor in good health (CMV status not recorded). Some clones in this sample may be carry-over from other donors' samples.

This clonotype has only a few counts. The rearrangement links TRBV12-3 or TRBV12-4 to TRBJ1-6; D is ambiguous. Trimming left V 1 base short and J 10 bases short, with 14 bases between. This CDR3 is 15 amino acids long. CDR3 DNA: TGTGCCAGCAGTTTAGGGAATGGGCTGCGATCACCCCTCCACTTT. It translates to CASSLGNGLRSPLHF.

This clonotype was detected many times. The rearrangement joins TRBV7-2 to TRBJ2-5; D is undetermined. The ends were cut back, 5 bases at V and 7 bases at J, with 11 bases in the middle. The length of the CDR3 is 12 residues. Germline loops: CDR1 SGHTA, CDR2 FQGNSA. CDR3 loop: CASSPSVLTQYF. The DNA of the CDR3 is TGTGCCAGCAGCCCCTCCGTGCTGACCCAGTACTTC. Based on the CDR3 plus reference TRBV7-2 and TRBJ2-5, the full variable domain is GAGVSQSPSNKVTEKGKDVELRCDPISGHTALYWYRQSLGQGLEFLIYFQGNSAPDKSGLPSDRFSAERTGGSVSTLTIQRTQQEDSAVYLCASSPSVLTQYFGPGTRLLVL.

This chain links TRBV6-5 with TRBJ2-5; no definite D call. Trimming removed 8 bases at V and 2 bases at J, with 15 bases between. The CDR3 extends over 14 amino acids. Per the germline V gene, CDR1 is MNHEY and CDR2 is SVGAGI. CDR3 sequence (DNA): TGTGCCAGCGGGGATGGGGTCCGTCAAGAGACCCAGTACTTC. It translates to CASGDGVRQETQYF.

This chain joins TRBV2 and TRBJ2-3, with D unresolved. The CDR3 has 17 amino acids. V was shortened by 0 bases and J by 2 bases, with 15 bases between the two germline ends. From germline, CDR1 is SNHLY and CDR2 FYNNEI. The CDR3 nucleotides are TGTGCCAGCAGTGAAGCGGCTGGACGGAGATTCACAGATACGCAGTATTTT. This translates into CASSEAAGRRFTDTQYF. The entire variable domain, with the rest obtained from reference TRBV2 and TRBJ2-3, is as follows: EPEVTQTPSHQVTQMGQEVILRCVPISNHLYFYWYRQILGQKVEFLVSFYNNEISEKSEIFDDQFSVERPDGSNFTLKIRSTKLEDSAMYFCASSEAAGRRFTDTQYFGPGTRLTVL.

This clonotype was observed at least ten times. V usage is TRBV15 and J usage is TRBJ2-5; no firm D call. This CDR3 has 11 residues. Deletions cut 1 base from V and 5 bases from J, with 2 bases between. Germline loops: CDR1 LNHNV, CDR2 YYDKDF (reference sequence). This CDR3 is CATSRGETQYF. The CDR3 coding sequence is TGTGCCACCAGCAGAGGGGAGACCCAGTACTTC.

The chain uses TRBV20-1 and TRBJ1-2, with 10 bases fitting TRBD1. Losses at the gene ends were 0 bases for V and 5 bases for J; bases not matched to a gene: 6. Germline V gene sequence: CDR1 DFQATT, CDR2 SNEGSKA (reference sequence). The CDR3 is 15 residues long. The CDR3 loop reads CSARDLRTGGYGYTF. CDR3 DNA: TGCAGTGCTAGAGACCTGCGGACAGGGGGGTATGGCTACACCTTC.

The rearrangement links TRBV20-1 to TRBJ2-1; 9 bases agree with TRBD2. The trim removed 2 bases at V and 9 bases at J, leaving 14 bases unmatched. The CDR3 extends over 16 amino acids. CDR1 is DFQATT, CDR2 SNEGSKA, per germline (reference sequence). The CDR3 sequence is CSARFPGLAGLSEQFF. The CDR3 nucleotides read TGCAGTGCTAGATTCCCGGGACTAGCCGGGTTAAGTGAGCAGTTCTTC.

In its sample, this clonotype was seen many times. The chain links TRBV7-2 to TRBJ1-5; no reliable D call. V lost 5 bases and J lost 8, with 13 bases in between. The CDR3 covers 13 residues. The germline CDR1 and CDR2 sequences are SGHTA and FQGNSA. The CDR3 DNA reads as TGTGCCAGCAGCCCCTCCGATCAAAAGCCCCAGCATTTT. The encoded protein is CASSPSDQKPQHF.

This clonotype has ten or more counts. The V call is TRBV28, the J call TRBJ2-1; D is ambiguous. CDR1 MDHEN and CDR2 SYDVKM come from the germline V gene. The CDR3 has 11 amino acids. Trimming stripped 6 bases from V and 5 bases from J, with 5 bases between. The CDR3 region is CASSPNNEQFF. CDR3 coding DNA: TGTGCCAGCAGCCCAAACAATGAGCAGTTCTTC.

This clonotype came up many times. The CDR3 DNA sequence: TGTGCCAGCAGTGTGCAGGGGCTGGAAACTGAAGCTTTCTTT. Translated, it gives CASSVQGLETEAFF. The chain uses TRBV2 and TRBJ1-1; possibly TRBD1 for D (6 bases). Germline lookup yields CDR1 SNHLY and CDR2 FYNNEI. V lost 4 bases, J lost 5 bases, and 14 bases lay in between. CDR3 length equals 14 residues.

This clonotype has at least ten counts. The V gene is TRBV7-8, the J gene TRBJ1-1; weak D call: TRBD1 (5 bases). V was pared by 4 bases and J by 1 base, with 22 bases between. CDR3 length: 18 residues. Germline V gene sequence: CDR1 SGHVS, CDR2 FQNEAQ. This chain's CDR3 is CASSSRGQGSSSNTEAFF. DNA of the CDR3: TGTGCCAGCAGCTCGCGTGGGCAGGGCTCATCTTCGAACACTGAAGCTTTCTTT.

The chain carries TRBV7-8 and TRBJ1-5; 9 positions agree with TRBD1. With 2 bases clipped from V and 6 bases from J, the junction kept 5 bases outside the gene matches. CDR1 is SGHVS and CDR2 is FQNEAQ in the germline V gene. CDR3 length equals 15 residues. The CDR3 bases are TGTGCCAGCAGCTTAAGTGGGACAGGGTCTCAGCCCCAGCATTTT. It codes for CASSLSGTGSQPQHF.

V is TRBV2 and J is TRBJ1-5, with D uncertain. V was trimmed by 10 bases and J by 4 bases, leaving 17 bases between them. The CDR3 has 14 amino acids. CDR1 and CDR2 (germline): SNHLY, FYNNEI. The CDR3 coding sequence is TGTGCCATTTCACGGGCGGCCGAGAATCAGCCCCAGCATTTT. This sequence encodes CAISRAAENQPQHF.

The genes are TRBV18 and TRBJ1-2, with D unresolved. This CDR3 has 14 amino acids. CDR1 and CDR2 from the germline V gene are KGHSH and LQKENI. Trimming took 0 bases from V and 5 from J, leaving 10 bases between them. CDR3 residues: CASSPPVTRYGYTF. CDR3 bases: TGTGCCAGCTCACCACCGGTCACGAGATATGGCTACACCTTC. The full variable domain, completed using reference TRBV18 and TRBJ1-2, is NAGVMQNPRHLVRRRGQEARLRCSPMKGHSHVYWYRQLPEEGLKFMVYLQKENIIDESGMPKERFSAEFPKEGPSILRIQQVVRGDSAAYFCASSPPVTRYGYTFGSGTRLTVV.

This clonotype appeared a few times. The gene calls are TRBV6-6 and TRBJ1-5, with TRBD1 as a possible D gene (5 bases). Germline lookup yields CDR1 MNHNY and CDR2 SVGAGI (reference sequence). This CDR3 spans 14 amino acids. The V end was cut by 8 bases, the J end by 3 bases, with 14 bases between. The CDR3 loop is CASGAGSLNQPQHF. The CDR3 region has the DNA TGTGCCAGCGGGGCCGGCAGCCTCAATCAGCCCCAGCATTTT.

This clonotype appeared a few times. The J gene is TRBJ2-4, the V gene TRBV12-3 or TRBV12-4; the D is unclear. Trimming took 6 bases from V and 5 from J, leaving 14 bases between them. There are 14 residues in the CDR3. CDR3 bases: TGTGCCAGCAGGTCCCTAGGGCAGGAAAACATTCAGTACTTC. It yields the protein CASRSLGQENIQYF.

There are many counts of this clonotype. V and J are TRBV7-2 and TRBJ1-2; D is perhaps TRBD1 (5 bases). With 2 bases removed from V and 4 bases from J, the gap between germline ends came to 17 bases. Germline-derived CDR1 and CDR2 are SGHTA and FQGNSA. This CDR3 contains 16 residues. The CDR3 nucleotides are TGTGCCAGCAGCTTAAGCCAAGGGGTCGGTGGCTATGGCTACACCTTC. It translates to CASSLSQGVGGYGYTF.

This clonotype was counted many times. The gene calls are TRBV7-2 and TRBJ1-5; D is undetermined. Trimming took 4 bases from V and 6 from J, leaving 13 bases between them. Germline assignment: CDR1 SGHTA and CDR2 FQGNSA. The CDR3 sequence is 14 residues long. CDR3 bases: TGTGCCAGCAGCTCGGGAAACATTGGTCAGCCCCAGCATTTT. Protein product: CASSSGNIGQPQHF.

This clonotype was seen a handful of times. The chain joins TRBV12-3 or TRBV12-4 to TRBJ2-1, with D possibly matching TRBD1 (6 bases). This CDR3 has 12 residues. V lost 7 bases and J 12 bases, leaving 16 bases between the germline ends. The DNA for the CDR3 is TGTGCCAGCACAGTCGGACAGACTGGGCAGTTCTTC. This translates into CASTVGQTGQFF.

This clonotype was counted ten times or more. The gene calls are TRBV6-2 or TRBV6-3 and TRBJ2-1; TRBD1 is a possible D gene (6 bases). Germline V CDR1 and CDR2: MNHEY, SVGEGT. Trimming took off 8 bases at V and 2 bases at J, with 13 bases between the two ends. This CDR3 comprises 14 residues. The DNA of the CDR3 is TGTGCCAGCGCGGCCGGGACACCCTACAATGAGCAGTTCTTC. The encoded protein is CASAAGTPYNEQFF.

CDR3 sequence: CSAQGADTQYF. CDR3 sequence (DNA): TGCAGTGCCCAAGGGGCGGATACGCAGTATTTT. V and J are TRBV20-1 and TRBJ2-3; D possibly corresponds to TRBD1 (5 bases). Trimming stripped 6 bases from V and 6 bases from J, with 10 bases between. Germline CDR1 reads DFQATT; CDR2 reads SNEGSKA (reference sequence). This CDR3 contains 11 residues.

There are many counts of this clonotype. V gene TRBV11-2 combines with J gene TRBJ1-2; unclear D gene. This CDR3 has 15 amino acids. Trimming cost V 6 bases and J 1 base, with 15 bases left between them. Germline-derived CDR1 and CDR2 are SGHAT and FQNNGV. CDR3: CASSQAGTVNYGYTF. The DNA for the CDR3 is TGTGCCAGCAGTCAGGCTGGAACAGTTAACTATGGCTACACCTTC. Together with reference TRBV11-2 and TRBJ1-2, the CDR3 gives the full variable domain: EAGVAQSPRYKIIEKRQSVAFWCNPISGHATLYWYQQILGQGPKLLIQFQNNGVVDDSQLPKDRFSAERLKGVDSTLKIQPAKLEDSAVYLCASSQAGTVNYGYTFGSGTRLTVV.

The chain recombines TRBV28 with TRBJ1-2; 7 bases map to TRBD1. Per germline, CDR1 MDHEN and CDR2 SYDVKM. The CDR3 sequence is 17 residues long. Trimming removed 5 bases from V and 4 bases from J; junction bases left unmatched: 16. CDR3 in amino acids: CASSLTMGRGEVYGYTF. The DNA for the CDR3 is TGTGCCAGCAGTCTGACAATGGGCAGGGGGGAGGTCTATGGCTACACCTTC.

This clonotype was seen repeatedly, ten times or more. The chain has TRBV28 and TRBJ2-7, with TRBD1 matching over 8 bases. The length of the CDR3 is 16 residues. Germline CDR1 reads MDHEN; CDR2 reads SYDVKM. Unmatched junction bases numbered 11, after V lost 5 bases and J lost 2 bases. The CDR3 DNA follows: TGTGCCAGCAGTCTACCGGACAGGGCGGAGGCCTACGAGCAGTACTTC. This encodes CASSLPDRAEAYEQYF.

This clonotype was seen only a few times. The chain joins TRBV20-1 to TRBJ2-3; 7 bases are shared with TRBD2. The CDR3 spans 14 residues. Germline-derived CDR1 and CDR2 are DFQATT and SNEGSKA (reference sequence). Unmatched junction bases numbered 13, after V lost 6 bases and J lost 7 bases. The DNA for the CDR3 is TGCAGTGCGCCCGGACTAGGCCAACCACATACGCAGTATTTT. Translating it yields CSAPGLGQPHTQYF.

This rearrangement joins TRBV4-2 to TRBJ2-1; 15 nucleotides line up with TRBD2. V was pared by 0 bases and J by 12 bases, with 6 bases of the junction left unmatched. The germline gives CDR1 LGHNA, CDR2 YNFKEQ. This CDR3 region has 16 residues. CDR3 DNA sequence: TGTGCCAGCAGCCAAGACGGACTAGCGGGGGGGCCGGGGCAGTTCTTC. Its protein product is CASSQDGLAGGPGQFF.

V and J are TRBV7-8 and TRBJ2-3; tentatively, D is TRBD1 or TRBD2 (6 bases each). V shed 3 bases and J shed 6 bases, with 19 bases lying between them. The CDR3 is 16 residues long. Germline V gives CDR1 SGHVS, CDR2 FQNEAQ. The DNA for the CDR3 is TGTGCCAGCAGCTTTCCGGGGGCAGGGCTCAAGGATACGCAGTATTTT. Translating gives CASSFPGAGLKDTQYF. The whole variable domain, filled in from reference TRBV7-8 and TRBJ2-3, reads GAGVSQSPRYKVAKRGQDVALRCDPISGHVSLFWYQQALGQGPEFLTYFQNEAQLDKSGLPSDRFFAERPEGSVSTLKIQRTQQEDSAVYLCASSFPGAGLKDTQYFGPGTRLTVL.

This clonotype has ten or more counts. V is TRBV20-1 and J is TRBJ2-1; the D gene could be TRBD1 or TRBD2 (5 bases each). Germline CDR1 reads DFQATT; CDR2 reads SNEGSKA (reference sequence). This CDR3 contains 17 residues. V lost 0 bases to trimming and J lost 4 bases, with 19 bases between them. CDR3 in DNA: TGCAGTGCTAGAGAGGGGGACCAACCCGCCACTTACAATGAGCAGTTCTTC. This codes for CSAREGDQPATYNEQFF.

The rearrangement joins TRBV5-1 to TRBJ1-4, with D possibly TRBD1 on 5 matching bases. CDR3 size: 15 residues. Trimming shortened V by 3 bases and J by 0 bases, and 9 bases separated the two germline ends. The germline CDR1 and CDR2 sequences are SGHRS and YFSETQ. In DNA, the CDR3 is TGCGCCAGCAGCTCAGGACAAGCAACTAATGAAAAACTGTTTTTT. This encodes CASSSGQATNEKLFF.